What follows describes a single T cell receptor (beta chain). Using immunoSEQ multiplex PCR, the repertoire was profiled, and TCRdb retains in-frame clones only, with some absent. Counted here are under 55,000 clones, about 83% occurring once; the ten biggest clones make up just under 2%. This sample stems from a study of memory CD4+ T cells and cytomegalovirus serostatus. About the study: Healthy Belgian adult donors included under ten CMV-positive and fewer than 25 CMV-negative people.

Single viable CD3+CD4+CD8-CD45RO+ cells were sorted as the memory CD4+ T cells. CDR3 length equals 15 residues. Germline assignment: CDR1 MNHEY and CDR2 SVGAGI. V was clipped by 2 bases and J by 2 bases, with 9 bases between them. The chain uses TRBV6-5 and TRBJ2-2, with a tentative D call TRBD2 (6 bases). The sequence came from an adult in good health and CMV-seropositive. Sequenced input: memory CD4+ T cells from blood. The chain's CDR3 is CASSYEGLNTGELFF. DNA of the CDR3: TGTGCCAGCAGTTACGAGGGACTCAACACCGGGGAGCTGTTTTTT.